This T cell receptor (beta chain) was sequenced in a study of blood T cell repertoires in COVID-19. At the level of the study: Acute-phase and convalescent COVID-19 samples originated in the United States, Italy and Spain. PBMCs, B-cell-depleted T cells, or T cells provided the cDNA or gDNA that made up the material.

How the authors handled the data: Reference gene primers were amplified, and this amplification served to estimate nucleated cell counts. Using immunoSEQ multiplex PCR, the repertoire was profiled, and TCRdb retains in-frame clones only, with some absent. V and J calls and clone size are copied from that table; D and trimming were computed from the DNA. The table includes over 100,000 clones, 81% detected once. The germline CDR1 and CDR2 sequences are SGHAT and FQNNGV. This CDR3 comprises 14 residues. V lost 1 base to trimming and J lost 6 bases, with 12 bases between them. This clone was picked up a small number of times.

This sequence was found in a woman aged 55-70 years with active or convalescent COVID-19. The rearrangement uses TRBV11-2 and TRBJ1-2; no clear D. Sequences were obtained from peripheral blood. The CDR3 loop is CASSLAATVDGYTF. The CDR3 DNA is TGTGCCAGCAGCTTAGCCGCTACAGTAGATGGCTACACCTTC. The entire variable domain, with the rest obtained from reference TRBV11-2 and TRBJ1-2, is as follows: EAGVAQSPRYKIIEKRQSVAFWCNPISGHATLYWYQQILGQGPKLLIQFQNNGVVDDSQLPKDRFSAERLKGVDSTLKIQPAKLEDSAVYLCASSLAATVDGYTFGSGTRLTVV.